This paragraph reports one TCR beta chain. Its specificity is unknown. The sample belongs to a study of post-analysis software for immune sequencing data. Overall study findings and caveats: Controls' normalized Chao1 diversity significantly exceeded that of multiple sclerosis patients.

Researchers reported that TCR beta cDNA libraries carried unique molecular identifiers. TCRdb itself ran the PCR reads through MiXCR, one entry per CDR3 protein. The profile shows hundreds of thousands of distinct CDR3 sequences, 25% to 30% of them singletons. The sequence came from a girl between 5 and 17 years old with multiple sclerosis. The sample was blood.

The CDR3 region is CASSWAGSNYEQYF. For the CDR3, the DNA is TGTGCCAGCAGCTGGGCTGGCAGTAACTACGAGCAGTACTTC. V and J are TRBV5-6 and TRBJ2-5; no clear D. The end of the DNA fits TRBJ2-7 better, so the J call may be wrong. The CDR3 contains 14 residues. CDR1 and CDR2 (germline): SGHDT, YYEEEE.